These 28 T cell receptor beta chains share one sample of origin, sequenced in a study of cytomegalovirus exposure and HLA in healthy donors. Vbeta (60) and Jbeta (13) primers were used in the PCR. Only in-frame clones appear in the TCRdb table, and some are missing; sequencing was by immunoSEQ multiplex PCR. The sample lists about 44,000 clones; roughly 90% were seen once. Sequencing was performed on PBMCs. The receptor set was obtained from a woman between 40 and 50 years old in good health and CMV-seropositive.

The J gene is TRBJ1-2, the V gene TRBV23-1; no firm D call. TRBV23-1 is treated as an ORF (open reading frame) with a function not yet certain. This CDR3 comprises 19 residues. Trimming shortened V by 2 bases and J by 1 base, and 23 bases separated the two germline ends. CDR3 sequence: CASSQLSRGGKSDNYGYTF. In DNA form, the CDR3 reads TGCGCCAGCAGTCAACTATCTCGAGGAGGGAAATCCGATAACTATGGCTACACCTTC.

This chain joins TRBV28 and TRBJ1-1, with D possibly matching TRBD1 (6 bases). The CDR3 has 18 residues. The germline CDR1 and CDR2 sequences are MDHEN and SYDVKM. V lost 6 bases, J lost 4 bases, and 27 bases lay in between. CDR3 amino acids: CASRVLGGTKVGSTEAFF. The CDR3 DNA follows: TGTGCCAGCAGAGTACTAGGGGGGACTAAAGTAGGGAGCACTGAAGCTTTCTTT.

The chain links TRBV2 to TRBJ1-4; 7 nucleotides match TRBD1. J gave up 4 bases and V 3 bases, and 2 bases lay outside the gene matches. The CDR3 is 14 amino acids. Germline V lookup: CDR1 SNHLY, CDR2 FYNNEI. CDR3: CASSEGQFNEKLFF. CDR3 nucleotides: TGTGCCAGCAGTGAGGGACAGTTTAATGAAAAACTGTTTTTT.

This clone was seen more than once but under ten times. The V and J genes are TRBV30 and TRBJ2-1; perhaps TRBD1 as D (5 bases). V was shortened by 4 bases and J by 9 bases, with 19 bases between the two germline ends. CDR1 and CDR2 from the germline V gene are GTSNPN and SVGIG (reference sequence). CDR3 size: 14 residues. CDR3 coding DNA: TGTGCCTGGAATAGGAGACAGCACCCCAGTGAGCAGTTCTTC. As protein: CAWNRRQHPSEQFF. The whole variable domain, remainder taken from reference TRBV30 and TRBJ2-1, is SQTIHQWPATLVQPVGSPLSLECTVEGTSNPNLYWYRQAAGRGLQLLFYSVGIGQISSEVPQNLSASRPQDRQFILSSKKLLLSDSGFYLCAWNRRQHPSEQFFGPGTRLTVL.

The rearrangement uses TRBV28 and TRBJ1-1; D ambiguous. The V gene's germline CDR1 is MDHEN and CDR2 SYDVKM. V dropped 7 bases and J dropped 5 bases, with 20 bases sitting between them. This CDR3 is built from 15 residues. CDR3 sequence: CASTPPGVWGTEAFF. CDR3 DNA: TGTGCCAGCACTCCCCCCGGGGTCTGGGGAACTGAAGCTTTCTTT.

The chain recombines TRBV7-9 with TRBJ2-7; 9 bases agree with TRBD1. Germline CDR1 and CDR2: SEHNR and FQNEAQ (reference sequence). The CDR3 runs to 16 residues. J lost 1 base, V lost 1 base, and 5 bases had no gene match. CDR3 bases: TGTGCCAGCAGCTTAGTTTTGACAGGGGGTTCCTACGAGCAGTACTTC. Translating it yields CASSLVLTGGSYEQYF. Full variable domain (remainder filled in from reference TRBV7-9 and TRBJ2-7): DTGVSQNPRHKITKRGQNVTFRCDPISEHNRLYWYRQTLGQGPEFLTYFQNEAQLEKSRLLSDRFSAERPKGSFSTLEIQRTEQGDSAMYLCASSLVLTGGSYEQYFGPGTRLTVT.

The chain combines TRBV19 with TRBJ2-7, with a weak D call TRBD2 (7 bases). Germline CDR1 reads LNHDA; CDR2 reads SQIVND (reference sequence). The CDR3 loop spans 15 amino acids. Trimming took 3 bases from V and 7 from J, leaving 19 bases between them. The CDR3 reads CASSIGGPAFGEQYF. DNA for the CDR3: TGTGCCAGTAGTATCGGGGGGCCCGCCTTCGGGGAGCAGTACTTC.

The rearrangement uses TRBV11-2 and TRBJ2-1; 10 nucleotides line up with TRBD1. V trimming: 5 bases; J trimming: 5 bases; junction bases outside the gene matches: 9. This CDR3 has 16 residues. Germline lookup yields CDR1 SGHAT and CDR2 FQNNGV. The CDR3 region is CASSPNRDRGHNEQFF. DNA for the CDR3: TGTGCCAGCAGCCCTAACCGGGACAGGGGACACAATGAGCAGTTCTTC.

The CDR3 protein is CASSLTEHFRNTEAFF. For the CDR3, the DNA is TGTGCCAGCAGCTTAACAGAGCACTTTAGGAACACTGAAGCTTTCTTT. The rearrangement uses TRBV14 and TRBJ1-1; D gene unclear. CDR1 and CDR2 from the germline V gene are SGHDN and FVKESK. The CDR3 has 16 residues. Trimming left V 5 bases short and J 1 base short, with 17 bases between.

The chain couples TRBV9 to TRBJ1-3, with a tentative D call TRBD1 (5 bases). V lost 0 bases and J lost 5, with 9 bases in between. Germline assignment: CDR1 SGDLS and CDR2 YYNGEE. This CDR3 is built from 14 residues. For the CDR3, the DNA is TGTGCCAGCAGCGTAGGGGCAGGGAGAAACACCATATATTTT. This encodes CASSVGAGRNTIYF.

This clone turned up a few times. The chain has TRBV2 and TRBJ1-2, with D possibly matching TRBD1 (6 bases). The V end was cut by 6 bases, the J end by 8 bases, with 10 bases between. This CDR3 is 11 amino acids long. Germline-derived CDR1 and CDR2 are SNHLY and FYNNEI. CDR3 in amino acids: CASSPGVGYTF. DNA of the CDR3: TGTGCCAGCAGCCCAGGGGTCGGCTACACCTTC.

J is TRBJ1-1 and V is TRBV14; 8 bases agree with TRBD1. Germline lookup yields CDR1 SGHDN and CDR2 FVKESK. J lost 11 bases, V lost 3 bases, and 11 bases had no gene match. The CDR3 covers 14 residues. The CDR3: CASSHWDRPVMAFF. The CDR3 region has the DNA TGTGCCAGCAGCCATTGGGACAGGCCGGTGATGGCTTTCTTT.

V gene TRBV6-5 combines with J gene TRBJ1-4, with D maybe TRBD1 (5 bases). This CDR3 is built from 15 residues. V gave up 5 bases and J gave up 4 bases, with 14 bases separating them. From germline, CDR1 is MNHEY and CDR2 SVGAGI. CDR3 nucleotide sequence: TGTGCCAGCAGTCCAAGGGGAGGAAATAATGAAAAACTGTTTTTT. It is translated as CASSPRGGNNEKLFF.

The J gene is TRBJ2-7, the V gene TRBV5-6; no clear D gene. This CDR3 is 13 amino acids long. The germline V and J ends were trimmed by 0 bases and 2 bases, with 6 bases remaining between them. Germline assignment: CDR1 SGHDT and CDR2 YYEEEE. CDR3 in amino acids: CASSLVAAYEQYF. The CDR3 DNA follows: TGTGCCAGCAGCTTGGTAGCAGCCTACGAGCAGTACTTC.

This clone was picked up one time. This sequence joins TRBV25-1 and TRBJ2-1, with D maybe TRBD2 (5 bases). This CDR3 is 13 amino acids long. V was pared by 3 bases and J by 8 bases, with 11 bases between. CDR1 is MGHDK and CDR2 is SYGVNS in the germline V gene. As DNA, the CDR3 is TGTGCCAGCAGTGAGGGTAGCGTCTATGAGCAGTTCTTC. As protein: CASSEGSVYEQFF.

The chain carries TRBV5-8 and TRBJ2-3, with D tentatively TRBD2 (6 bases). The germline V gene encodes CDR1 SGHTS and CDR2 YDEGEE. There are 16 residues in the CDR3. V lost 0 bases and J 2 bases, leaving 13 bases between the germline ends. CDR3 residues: CASSLAQGGNTDTQYF. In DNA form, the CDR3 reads TGTGCCAGCAGCTTGGCGCAGGGAGGAAACACAGATACGCAGTATTTT.

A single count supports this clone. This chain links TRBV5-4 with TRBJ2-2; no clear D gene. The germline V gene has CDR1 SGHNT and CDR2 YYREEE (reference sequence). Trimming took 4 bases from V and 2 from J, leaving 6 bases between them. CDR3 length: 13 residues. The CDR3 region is CASSLRNTGELFF. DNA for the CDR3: TGTGCCAGCAGCCTCAGAAACACCGGGGAGCTGTTTTTT. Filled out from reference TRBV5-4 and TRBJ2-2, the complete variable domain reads ETGVTQSPTHLIKTRGQQVTLRCSSQSGHNTVSWYQQALGQGPQFIFQYYREEENGRGNFPPRFSGLQFPNYSSELNVNALELDDSALYLCASSLRNTGELFFGEGSRLTVL.

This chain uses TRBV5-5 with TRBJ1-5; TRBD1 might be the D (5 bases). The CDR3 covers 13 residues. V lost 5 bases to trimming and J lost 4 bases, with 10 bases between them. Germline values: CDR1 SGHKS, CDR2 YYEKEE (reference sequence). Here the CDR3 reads CASSPGINQPQHF. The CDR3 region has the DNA TGTGCCAGCAGTCCAGGGATAAATCAGCCCCAGCATTTT. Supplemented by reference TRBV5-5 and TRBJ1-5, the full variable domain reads DAGVTQSPTHLIKTRGQQVTLRCSPISGHKSVSWYQQVLGQGPQFIFQYYEKEERGRGNFPDRFSARQFPNYSSELNVNALLLGDSALYLCASSPGINQPQHFGDGTRLSIL.

CDR3 protein: CASSSATNEKLFF. CDR3 nucleotide sequence: TGTGCCAGCAGCTCCGCAACTAATGAAAAACTGTTTTTT. The genes are TRBV5-4 and TRBJ1-4; D uncertain. CDR1 and CDR2 (germline): SGHNT, YYREEE (reference sequence). The CDR3 runs 13 residues. The V end lost 3 bases, the J end lost 0 bases, and 3 bases lay between the germline ends.

In DNA, the CDR3 is TGTGCCAGTAGCCTCCTTGGGCAGGGGGTACCTTTGAACACTGAAGCTTTCTTT. Protein sequence: CASSLLGQGVPLNTEAFF. The rearrangement uses TRBV19 and TRBJ1-1; TRBD1 matches at 7 bases. V gave up 6 bases and J gave up 0 bases; unmatched junction bases: 16. The CDR3 is 18 amino acids. Germline loops: CDR1 LNHDA, CDR2 SQIVND (reference sequence). The full variable domain, in which reference TRBV19 and TRBJ1-1 provide the parts outside the CDR3, is DGGITQSPKYLFRKEGQNVTLSCEQNLNHDAMYWYRQDPGQGLRLIYYSQIVNDFQKGDIAEGYSVSREKKESFPLTVTSAQKNPTAFYLCASSLLGQGVPLNTEAFFGQGTRLTVV.

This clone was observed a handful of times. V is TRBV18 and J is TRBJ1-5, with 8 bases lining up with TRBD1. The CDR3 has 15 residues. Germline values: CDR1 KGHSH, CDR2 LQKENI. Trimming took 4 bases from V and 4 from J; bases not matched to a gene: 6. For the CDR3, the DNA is TGTGCCAGCTCACAGGGTGGACAGGGTAATCAGCCCCAGCATTTT. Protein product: CASSQGGQGNQPQHF.

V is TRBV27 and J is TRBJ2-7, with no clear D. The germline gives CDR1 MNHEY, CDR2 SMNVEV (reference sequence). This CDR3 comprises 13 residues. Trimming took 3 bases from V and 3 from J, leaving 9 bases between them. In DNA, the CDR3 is TGTGCCAGCAGTTTCGCTGCGAACTACGAGCAGTACTTC. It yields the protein CASSFAANYEQYF.

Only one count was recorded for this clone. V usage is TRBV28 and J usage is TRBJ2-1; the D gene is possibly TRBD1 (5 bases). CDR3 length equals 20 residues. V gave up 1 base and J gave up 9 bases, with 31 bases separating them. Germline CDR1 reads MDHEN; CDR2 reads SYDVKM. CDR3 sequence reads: CASSLSTTISYRSGAGEQFF. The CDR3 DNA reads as TGTGCCAGCAGTTTATCCACTACAATATCTTACAGGTCGGGCGCCGGTGAGCAGTTCTTC.

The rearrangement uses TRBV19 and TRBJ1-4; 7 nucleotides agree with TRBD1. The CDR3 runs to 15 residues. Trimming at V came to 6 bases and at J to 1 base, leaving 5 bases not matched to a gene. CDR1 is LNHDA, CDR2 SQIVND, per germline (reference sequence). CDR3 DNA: TGTGCCAGTAGCCCCGGGGACAGAACTAATGAAAAACTGTTTTTT. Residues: CASSPGDRTNEKLFF.

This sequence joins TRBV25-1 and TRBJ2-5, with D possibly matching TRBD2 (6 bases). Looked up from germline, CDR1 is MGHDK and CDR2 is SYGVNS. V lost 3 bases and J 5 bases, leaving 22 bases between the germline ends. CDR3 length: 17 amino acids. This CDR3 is CASSEGPDPRGWETQYF. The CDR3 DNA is TGTGCCAGCAGTGAGGGGCCGGACCCCCGGGGGTGGGAGACCCAGTACTTC.

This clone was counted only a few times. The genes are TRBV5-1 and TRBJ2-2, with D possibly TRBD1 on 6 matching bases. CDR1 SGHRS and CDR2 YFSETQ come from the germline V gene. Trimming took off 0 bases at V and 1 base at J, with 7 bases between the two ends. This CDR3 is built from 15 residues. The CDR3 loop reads CASSLEDRNTGELFF. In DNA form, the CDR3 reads TGCGCCAGCAGCTTGGAGGACAGGAACACCGGGGAGCTGTTTTTT. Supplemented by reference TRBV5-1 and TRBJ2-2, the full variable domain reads KAGVTQTPRYLIKTRGQQVTLSCSPISGHRSVSWYQQTPGQGLQFLFEYFSETQRNKGNFPGRFSGRQFSNSRSEMNVSTLELGDSALYLCASSLEDRNTGELFFGEGSRLTVL.

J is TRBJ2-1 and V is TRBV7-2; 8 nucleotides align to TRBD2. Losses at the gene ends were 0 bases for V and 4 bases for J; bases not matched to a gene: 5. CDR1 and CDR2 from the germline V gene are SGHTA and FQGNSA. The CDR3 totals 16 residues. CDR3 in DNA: TGTGCCAGCAGCTTAGCGGGGCGGGGGGTGTACAATGAGCAGTTCTTC. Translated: CASSLAGRGVYNEQFF.

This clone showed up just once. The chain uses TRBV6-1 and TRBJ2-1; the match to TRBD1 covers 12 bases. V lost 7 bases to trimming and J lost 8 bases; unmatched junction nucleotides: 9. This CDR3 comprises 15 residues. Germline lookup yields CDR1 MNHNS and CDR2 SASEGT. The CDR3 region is CASTRDRGRFDEQFF. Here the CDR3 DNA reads TGTGCCAGCACCAGGGACAGGGGGCGTTTCGATGAGCAGTTCTTC.